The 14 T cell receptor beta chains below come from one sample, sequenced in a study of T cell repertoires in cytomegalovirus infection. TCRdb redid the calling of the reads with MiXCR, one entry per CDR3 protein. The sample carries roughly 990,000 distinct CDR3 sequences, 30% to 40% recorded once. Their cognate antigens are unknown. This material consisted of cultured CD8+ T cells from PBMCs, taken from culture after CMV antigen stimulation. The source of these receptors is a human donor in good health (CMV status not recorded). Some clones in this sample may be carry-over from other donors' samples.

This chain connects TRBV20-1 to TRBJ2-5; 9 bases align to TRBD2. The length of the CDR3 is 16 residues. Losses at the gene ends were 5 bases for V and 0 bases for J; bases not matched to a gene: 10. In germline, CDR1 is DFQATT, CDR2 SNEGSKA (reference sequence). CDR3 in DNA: TGCAGTGCTTGGGGCTGGTCTAGCGGGGACCAAGAGACCCAGTACTTC. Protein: CSAWGWSSGDQETQYF.

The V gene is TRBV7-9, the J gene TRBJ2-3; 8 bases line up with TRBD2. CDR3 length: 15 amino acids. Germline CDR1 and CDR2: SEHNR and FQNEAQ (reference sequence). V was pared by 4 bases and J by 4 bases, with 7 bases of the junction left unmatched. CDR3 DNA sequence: TGTGCCAGCAGCTCCGAGCGGGGGAATGCAGATACGCAGTATTTT. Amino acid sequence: CASSSERGNADTQYF.

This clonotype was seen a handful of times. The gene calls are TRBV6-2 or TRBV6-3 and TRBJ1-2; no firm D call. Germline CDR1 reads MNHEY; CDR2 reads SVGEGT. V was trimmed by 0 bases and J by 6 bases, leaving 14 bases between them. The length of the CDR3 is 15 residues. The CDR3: CASSYSIEPLDGYTF. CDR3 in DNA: TGTGCCAGCAGTTACTCGATCGAACCTTTAGATGGCTACACCTTC.

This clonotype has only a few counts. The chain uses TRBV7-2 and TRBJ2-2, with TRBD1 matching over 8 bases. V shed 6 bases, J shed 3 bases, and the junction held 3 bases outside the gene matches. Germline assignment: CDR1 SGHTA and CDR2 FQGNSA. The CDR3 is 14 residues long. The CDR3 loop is CASSSQGDTGELFF. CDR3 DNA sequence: TGTGCCAGCAGTTCACAGGGGGACACCGGGGAGCTGTTTTTT. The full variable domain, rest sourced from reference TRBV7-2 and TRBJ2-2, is GAGVSQSPSNKVTEKGKDVELRCDPISGHTALYWYRQSLGQGLEFLIYFQGNSAPDKSGLPSDRFSAERTGGSVSTLTIQRTQQEDSAVYLCASSSQGDTGELFFGEGSRLTVL.

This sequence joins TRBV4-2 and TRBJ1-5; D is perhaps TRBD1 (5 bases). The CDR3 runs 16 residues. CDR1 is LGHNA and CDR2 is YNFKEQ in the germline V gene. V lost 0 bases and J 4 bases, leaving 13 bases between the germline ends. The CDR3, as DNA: TGTGCCAGCAGCCAAGAGACGGGGGGGGGAAATCAGCCCCAGCATTTT. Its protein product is CASSQETGGGNQPQHF.

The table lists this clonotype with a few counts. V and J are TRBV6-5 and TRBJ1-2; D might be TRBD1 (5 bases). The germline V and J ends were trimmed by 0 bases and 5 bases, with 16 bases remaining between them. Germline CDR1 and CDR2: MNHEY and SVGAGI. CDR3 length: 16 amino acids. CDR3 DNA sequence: TGTGCCAGCAGTTACTCGGGGGATAGGATATTTTATGGCTACACCTTC. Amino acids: CASSYSGDRIFYGYTF.

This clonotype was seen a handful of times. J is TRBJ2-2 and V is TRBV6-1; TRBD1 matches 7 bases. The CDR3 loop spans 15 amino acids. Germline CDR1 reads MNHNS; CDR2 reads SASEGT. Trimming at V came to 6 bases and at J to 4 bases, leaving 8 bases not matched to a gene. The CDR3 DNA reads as TGTGCCAGCAGCCCCTTAGGGGGCCGCACCGGGGAGCTGTTTTTT. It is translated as CASSPLGGRTGELFF.

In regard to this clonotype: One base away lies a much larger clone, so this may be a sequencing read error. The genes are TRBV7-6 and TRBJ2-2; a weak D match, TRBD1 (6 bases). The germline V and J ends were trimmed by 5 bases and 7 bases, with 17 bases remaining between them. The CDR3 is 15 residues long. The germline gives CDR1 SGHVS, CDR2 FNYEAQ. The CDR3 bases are TGTGCCAGCAGCCCATTTGCCAGGGGAATCGGGGAGCTGTTTTTT. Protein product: CASSPFARGIGELFF.

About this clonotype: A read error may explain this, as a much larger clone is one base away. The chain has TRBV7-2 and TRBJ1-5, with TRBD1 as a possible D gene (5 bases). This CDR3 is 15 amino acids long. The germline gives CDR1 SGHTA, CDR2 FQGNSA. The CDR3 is CANSLGGGINQPQHF. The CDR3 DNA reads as TGTGCCAACAGCTTAGGTGGGGGGATCAATCAGCCCCAGCATTTT.

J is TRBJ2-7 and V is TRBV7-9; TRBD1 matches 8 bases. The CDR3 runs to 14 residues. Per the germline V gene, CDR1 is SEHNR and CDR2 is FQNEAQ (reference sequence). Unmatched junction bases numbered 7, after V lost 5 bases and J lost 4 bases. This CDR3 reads CASSDRQGNYEQYF. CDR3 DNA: TGTGCCAGCAGCGATAGACAGGGGAATTACGAGCAGTACTTC.

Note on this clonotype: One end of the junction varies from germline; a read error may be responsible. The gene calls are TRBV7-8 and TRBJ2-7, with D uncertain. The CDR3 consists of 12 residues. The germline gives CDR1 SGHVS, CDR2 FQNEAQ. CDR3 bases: TGTGCCAGCTGCTTAAATACCTACGAGCAGTACTTC. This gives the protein CASCLNTYEQYF.

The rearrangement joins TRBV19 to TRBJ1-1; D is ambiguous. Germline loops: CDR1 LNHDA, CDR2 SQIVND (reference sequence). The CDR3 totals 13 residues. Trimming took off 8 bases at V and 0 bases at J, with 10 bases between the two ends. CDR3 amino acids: CASGLRLNTEAFF. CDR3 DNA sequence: TGTGCCAGTGGCCTCCGATTGAACACTGAAGCTTTCTTT. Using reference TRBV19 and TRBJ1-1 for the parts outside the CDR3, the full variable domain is DGGITQSPKYLFRKEGQNVTLSCEQNLNHDAMYWYRQDPGQGLRLIYYSQIVNDFQKGDIAEGYSVSREKKESFPLTVTSAQKNPTAFYLCASGLRLNTEAFFGQGTRLTVV.

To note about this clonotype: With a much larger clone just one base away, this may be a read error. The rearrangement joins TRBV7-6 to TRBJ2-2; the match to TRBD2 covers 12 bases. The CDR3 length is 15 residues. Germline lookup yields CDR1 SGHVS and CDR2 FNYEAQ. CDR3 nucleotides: TGTGCCAACAGCTCGACTAGCGGGGGAACCGGGGAGCTGTTTTTT. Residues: CANSSTSGGTGELFF.

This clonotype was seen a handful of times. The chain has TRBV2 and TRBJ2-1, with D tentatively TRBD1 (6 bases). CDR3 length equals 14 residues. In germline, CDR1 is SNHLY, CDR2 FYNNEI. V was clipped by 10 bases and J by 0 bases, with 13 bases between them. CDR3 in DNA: TGTGCCACGCTAGGGGGTACCTCCTACAATGAGCAGTTCTTC. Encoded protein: CATLGGTSYNEQFF.